The sequence of this T cell receptor beta chain was determined in a study of T cell responses to AZD1222 COVID-19 vaccine. On this clone itself: As yet, its antigen is unknown.

Trimming pared 1 base from V and 4 bases from J, leaving 7 bases between. There are 14 residues in the CDR3. Germline V gene sequence: CDR1 SGHTA, CDR2 FQGNSA. Study conclusions and caveats: Samples come after the peak T cell response, not at day 14. Regions 160-218 and 743-854 held dominance among vaccine-associated CD4 TCRs, which spanned spike.

Profiling relied on immunoSEQ multiplex PCR, and the TCRdb table lists in-frame clones only, not all of them. The table lists roughly 170,000 clones, roughly 92% of them singletons, with 1.5% to 2% in the top ten. The receptor comes from an adult who received the AZD1222 COVID-19 vaccine. The sequencing here drew on peripheral blood, taken 28 days after the second AZD1222 dose. The genes are TRBV7-2 and TRBJ1-4, with D unresolved. The CDR3 is CASSLGHSNEKLFF. The CDR3 bases are TGTGCCAGCAGCTTAGGCCACAGTAATGAAAAACTGTTTTTT.